One T cell receptor beta chain is described in this entry. The CDR3 has 17 residues. Trimming at V came to 0 bases and at J to 3 bases, leaving 8 bases not matched to a gene. Germline lookup yields CDR1 SGHTA and CDR2 FQGNSA. This sample is part of a study of blood T cell repertoires in COVID-19. As for the study in general: Acute-phase and convalescent COVID-19 samples originated in the United States, Italy and Spain. PBMCs, B-cell-depleted T cells, or T cells provided the cDNA or gDNA that made up the material.

Original processing methods: Estimation of nucleated cell counts was performed using reference gene primer amplification. Generated by immunoSEQ multiplex PCR, the TCRdb table keeps only in-frame clones and is missing some. The DNA was the basis for D and trimming; V, J and clone size are from that table. The sample includes 200,000 to 250,000 clones, more than 75% of them seen just once. The genes are TRBV7-2 and TRBJ2-3, with TRBD2 matching 8 bases. Sequencing used peripheral blood. This receptor was taken from a woman between 25 and 40 years old who had recovered from COVID-19. The CDR3 region has the DNA TGTGCCAGCAGCTTAGCGTCGGCGGGGGGTATAACAGATACGCAGTATTTT. Its protein is CASSLASAGGITDTQYF.